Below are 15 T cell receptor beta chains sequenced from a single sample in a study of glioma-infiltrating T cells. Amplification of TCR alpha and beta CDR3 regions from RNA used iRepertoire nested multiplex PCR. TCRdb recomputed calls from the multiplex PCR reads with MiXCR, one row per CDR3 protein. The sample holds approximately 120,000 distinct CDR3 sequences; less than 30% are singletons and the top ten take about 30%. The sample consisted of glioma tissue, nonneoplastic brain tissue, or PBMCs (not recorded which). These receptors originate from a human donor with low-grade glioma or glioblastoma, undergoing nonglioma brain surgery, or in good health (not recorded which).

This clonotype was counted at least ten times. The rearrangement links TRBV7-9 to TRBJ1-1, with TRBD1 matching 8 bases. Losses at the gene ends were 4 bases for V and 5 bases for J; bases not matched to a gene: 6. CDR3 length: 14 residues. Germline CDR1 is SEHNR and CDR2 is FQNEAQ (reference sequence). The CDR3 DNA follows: TGTGCCAGCAGCTATCGACAGGGGAGGACTGAAGCTTTCTTT. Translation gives CASSYRQGRTEAFF.

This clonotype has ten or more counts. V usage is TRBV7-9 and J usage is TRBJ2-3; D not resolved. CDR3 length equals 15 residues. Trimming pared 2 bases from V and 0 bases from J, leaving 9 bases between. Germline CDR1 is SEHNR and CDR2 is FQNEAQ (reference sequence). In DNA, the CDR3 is TGTGCCAGCAGCTTACATACCAGCAGCACAGATACGCAGTATTTT. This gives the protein CASSLHTSSTDTQYF.

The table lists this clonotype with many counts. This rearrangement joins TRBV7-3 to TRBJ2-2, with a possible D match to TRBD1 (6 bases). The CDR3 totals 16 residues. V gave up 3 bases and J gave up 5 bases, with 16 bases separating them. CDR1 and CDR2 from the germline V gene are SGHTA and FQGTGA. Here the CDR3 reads CASSLTAGTPTGELFF. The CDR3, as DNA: TGTGCCAGCAGCTTGACCGCCGGGACACCGACCGGGGAGCTGTTTTTT.

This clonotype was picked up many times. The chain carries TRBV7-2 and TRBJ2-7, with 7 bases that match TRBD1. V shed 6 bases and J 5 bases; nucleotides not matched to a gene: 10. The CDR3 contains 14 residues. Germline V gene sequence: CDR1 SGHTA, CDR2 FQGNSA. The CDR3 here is CASRFPGQRNEQYF. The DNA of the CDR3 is TGTGCCAGCAGATTTCCGGGACAGAGGAACGAGCAGTACTTC.

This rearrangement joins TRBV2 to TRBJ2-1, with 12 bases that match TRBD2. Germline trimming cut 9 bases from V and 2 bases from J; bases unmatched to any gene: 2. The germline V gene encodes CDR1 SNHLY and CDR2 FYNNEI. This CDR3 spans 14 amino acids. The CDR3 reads CARTSGRTYNEQFF. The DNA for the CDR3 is TGTGCCAGGACTAGCGGGAGAACCTACAATGAGCAGTTCTTC.

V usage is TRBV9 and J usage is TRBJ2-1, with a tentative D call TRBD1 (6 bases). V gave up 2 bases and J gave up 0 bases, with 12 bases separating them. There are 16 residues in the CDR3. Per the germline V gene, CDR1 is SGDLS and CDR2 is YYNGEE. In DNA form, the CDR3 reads TGTGCCAGCAGCGTTACGACAGGACTCTCCTACAATGAGCAGTTCTTC. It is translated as CASSVTTGLSYNEQFF.

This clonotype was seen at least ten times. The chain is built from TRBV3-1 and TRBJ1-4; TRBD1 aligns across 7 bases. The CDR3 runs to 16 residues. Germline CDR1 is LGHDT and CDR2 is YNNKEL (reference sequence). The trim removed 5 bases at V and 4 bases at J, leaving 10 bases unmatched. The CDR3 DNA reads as TGTGCCAGCAGCGCACAGGACAGGCCGCTTAATGAAAAACTGTTTTTT. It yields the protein CASSAQDRPLNEKLFF.

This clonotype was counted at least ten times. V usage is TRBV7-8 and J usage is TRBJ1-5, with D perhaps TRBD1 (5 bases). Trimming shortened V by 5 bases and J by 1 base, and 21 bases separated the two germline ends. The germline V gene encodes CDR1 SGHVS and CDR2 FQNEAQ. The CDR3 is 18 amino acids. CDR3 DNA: TGTGCCAGCAGCAAGGGGCTTCCACCCAGTATAAGCAATCAGCCCCAGCATTTT. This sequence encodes CASSKGLPPSISNQPQHF.

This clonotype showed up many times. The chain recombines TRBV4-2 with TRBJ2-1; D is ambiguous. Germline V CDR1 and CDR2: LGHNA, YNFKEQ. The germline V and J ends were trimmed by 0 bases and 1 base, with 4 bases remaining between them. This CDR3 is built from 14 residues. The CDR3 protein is CASSQDPSYNEQFF. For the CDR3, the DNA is TGTGCCAGCAGCCAAGATCCGTCCTACAATGAGCAGTTCTTC.

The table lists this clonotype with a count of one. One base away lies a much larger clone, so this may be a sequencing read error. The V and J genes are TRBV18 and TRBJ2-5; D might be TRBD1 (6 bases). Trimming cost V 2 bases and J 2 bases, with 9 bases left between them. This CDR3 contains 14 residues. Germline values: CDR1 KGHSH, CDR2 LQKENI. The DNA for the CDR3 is TGTGCCAGCTCACCAAACAGGGTACAAGAGACCCAGTACTTC. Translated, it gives CASSPNRVQETQYF.

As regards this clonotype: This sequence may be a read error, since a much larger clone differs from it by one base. The CDR3 DNA follows: TGTGCCAGCTCACCAGAGGGTCCCACACGGACAGGGGCTCAGTACTTC. This gives the protein CASSPEGPTRTGAQYF. The chain links TRBV18 to TRBJ2-7; 9 bases line up with TRBD1. V shed 2 bases and J 10 bases; nucleotides not matched to a gene: 15. This CDR3 has 16 residues. Germline V gives CDR1 KGHSH, CDR2 LQKENI. The full variable domain, completed using reference TRBV18 and TRBJ2-7, is NAGVMQNPRHLVRRRGQEARLRCSPMKGHSHVYWYRQLPEEGLKFMVYLQKENIIDESGMPKERFSAEFPKEGPSILRIQQVVRGDSAAYFCASSPEGPTRTGAQYFGPGTRLTVT.

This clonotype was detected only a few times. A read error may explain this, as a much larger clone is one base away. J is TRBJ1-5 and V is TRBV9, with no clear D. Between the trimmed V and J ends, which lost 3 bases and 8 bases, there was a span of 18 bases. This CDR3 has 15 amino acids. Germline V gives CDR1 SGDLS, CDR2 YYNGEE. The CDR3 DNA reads TGTGCCAGCAGCGGAACGGGGAGGGAAGAAGAGCCCCAGCATTTT. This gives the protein CASSGTGREEEPQHF.

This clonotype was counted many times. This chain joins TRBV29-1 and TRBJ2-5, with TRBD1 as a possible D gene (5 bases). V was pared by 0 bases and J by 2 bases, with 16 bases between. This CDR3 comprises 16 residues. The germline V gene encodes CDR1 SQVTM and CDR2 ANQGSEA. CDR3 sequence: CSVEDNRPGPQETQYF. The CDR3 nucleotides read TGCAGCGTTGAAGATAATCGGCCAGGGCCTCAAGAGACCCAGTACTTC.

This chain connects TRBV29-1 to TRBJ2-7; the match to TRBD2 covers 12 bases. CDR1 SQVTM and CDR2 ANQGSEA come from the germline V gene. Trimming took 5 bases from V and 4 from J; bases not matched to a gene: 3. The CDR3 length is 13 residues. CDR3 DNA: TGCAGCGTTCGACTAGCGGGAGTATACGAGCAGTACTTC. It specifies CSVRLAGVYEQYF.

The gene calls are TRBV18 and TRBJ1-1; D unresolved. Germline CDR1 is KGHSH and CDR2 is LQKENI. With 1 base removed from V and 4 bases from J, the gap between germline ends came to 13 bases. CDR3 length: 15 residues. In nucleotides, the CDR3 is TGTGCCAGCTCACCACAAAAGGGCGGGAGCACTGAAGCTTTCTTT. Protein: CASSPQKGGSTEAFF. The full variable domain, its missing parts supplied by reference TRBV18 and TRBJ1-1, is NAGVMQNPRHLVRRRGQEARLRCSPMKGHSHVYWYRQLPEEGLKFMVYLQKENIIDESGMPKERFSAEFPKEGPSILRIQQVVRGDSAAYFCASSPQKGGSTEAFFGQGTRLTVV.